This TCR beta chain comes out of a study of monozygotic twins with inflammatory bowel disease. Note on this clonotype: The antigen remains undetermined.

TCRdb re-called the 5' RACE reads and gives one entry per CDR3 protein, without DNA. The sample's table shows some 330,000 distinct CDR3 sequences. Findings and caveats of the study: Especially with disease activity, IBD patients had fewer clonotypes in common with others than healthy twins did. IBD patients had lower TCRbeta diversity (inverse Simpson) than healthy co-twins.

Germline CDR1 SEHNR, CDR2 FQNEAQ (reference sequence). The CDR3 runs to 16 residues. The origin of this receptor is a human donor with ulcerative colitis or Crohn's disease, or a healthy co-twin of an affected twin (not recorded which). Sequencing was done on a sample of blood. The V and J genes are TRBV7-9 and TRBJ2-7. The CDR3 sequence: CASSSIGSSVTYEQYF.